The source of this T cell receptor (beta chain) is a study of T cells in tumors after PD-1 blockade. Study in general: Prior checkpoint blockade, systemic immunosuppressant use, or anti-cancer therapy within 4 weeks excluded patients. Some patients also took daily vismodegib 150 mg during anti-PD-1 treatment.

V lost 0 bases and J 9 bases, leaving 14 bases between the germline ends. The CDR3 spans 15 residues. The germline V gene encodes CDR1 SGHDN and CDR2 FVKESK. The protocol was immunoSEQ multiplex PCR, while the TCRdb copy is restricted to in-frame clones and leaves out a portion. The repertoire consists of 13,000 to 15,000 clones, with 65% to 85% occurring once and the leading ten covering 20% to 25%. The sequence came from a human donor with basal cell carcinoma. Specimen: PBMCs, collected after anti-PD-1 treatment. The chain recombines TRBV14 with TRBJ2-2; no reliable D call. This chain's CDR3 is CASSQDGNTVRELFF. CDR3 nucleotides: TGTGCCAGCAGCCAAGATGGAAACACTGTCCGGGAGCTGTTTTTT.